Given below is one T cell receptor (beta chain) in context. The entry originates in a study of blood T cell repertoires in COVID-19. For the study at large: Both acute and convalescent COVID-19 samples were obtained from the United States, Italy and Spain. PBMCs, B-cell-depleted T cells, or T cells provided the cDNA or gDNA that made up the material.

Clones were read by immunoSEQ multiplex PCR, and TCRdb kept only the in-frame ones, dropping some. The sample holds roughly 70,000 clones; roughly 80% are singletons and the top ten take 4.8%. Trimming took off 2 bases at V and 6 bases at J, with 7 bases between the two ends. The germline CDR1 and CDR2 sequences are MNHNS and SASEGT. The CDR3 sequence is 13 residues long. The rearrangement joins TRBV6-1 to TRBJ2-2; D possibly corresponds to TRBD2 (5 bases). What was sequenced was peripheral blood. This receptor was obtained from a woman of 80 years or more with active or convalescent COVID-19. The CDR3 DNA reads as TGTGCCAGCAGTGAACTGAGGGCCGGGGAGCTGTTTTTT. Protein sequence: CASSELRAGELFF.